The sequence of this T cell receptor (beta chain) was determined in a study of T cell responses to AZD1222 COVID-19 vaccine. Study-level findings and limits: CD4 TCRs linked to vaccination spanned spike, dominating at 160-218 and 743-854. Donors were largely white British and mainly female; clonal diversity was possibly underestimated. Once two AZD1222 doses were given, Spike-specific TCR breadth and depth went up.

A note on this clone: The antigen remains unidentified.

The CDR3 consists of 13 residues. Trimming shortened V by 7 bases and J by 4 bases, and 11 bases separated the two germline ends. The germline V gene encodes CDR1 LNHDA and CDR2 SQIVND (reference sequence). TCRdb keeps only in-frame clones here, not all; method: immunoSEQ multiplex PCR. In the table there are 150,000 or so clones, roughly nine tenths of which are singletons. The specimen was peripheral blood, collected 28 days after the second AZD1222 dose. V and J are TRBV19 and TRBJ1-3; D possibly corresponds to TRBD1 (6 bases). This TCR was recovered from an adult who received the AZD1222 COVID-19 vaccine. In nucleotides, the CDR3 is TGTGCCAGTACAGGGGCTCAAGGAAACACCATATATTTT. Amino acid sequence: CASTGAQGNTIYF.